The present TCR beta chain was sequenced within a study of T cell repertoires in cytomegalovirus infection. Study in general: Public signatures in TCR beta pointed to CMV infection and matching HLA type. Study findings and constraints: Dominating the ex vivo response were TCR beta clonotypes that were CMV-specific and HLA-C-restricted. Accumulated public TCR beta family frequency recognized individuals carrying CMV together with the relevant HLA.

Each CDR3 protein gets one entry after TCRdb re-called the reads with MiXCR. The table lists some 180,000 distinct CDR3 sequences, roughly a fifth of them singletons. J lost 4 bases, V lost 6 bases, and 8 bases had no gene match. CDR3 size: 16 residues. The V gene's germline CDR1 is SGHTA and CDR2 FQGNSA. The table lists this clonotype with a few counts. Its matching antigen is unknown. The sequenced sample consisted of PBMCs. This chain connects TRBV7-2 to TRBJ2-5; 13 bases are a match to TRBD2. This sequence originates from a human donor in good health (CMV status not recorded). Some clones in this sample may be carry-over from other donors' samples. The CDR3 bases are TGTGCCAGCAGTTTCGGACTAGCGGGAGCGGTAGAGACCCAGTACTTC. Its protein is CASSFGLAGAVETQYF.